Sequencing of this T cell receptor beta chain was carried out in a study of CD8 T cells in ankylosing spondylitis. Concerning this clonotype: Its antigen is currently unknown. This may come from a read error, since a much larger clone is one base off.

Study-level points and caveats: Disease-associated clones were CD8+ and fairly uncommon in peripheral blood. Some motif variants were previously reported in reactive arthritis synovial fluid and blood. One TCR beta motif, made up of roughly 8 highly homologous variants, appeared characteristic of ankylosing spondylitis blood.

There are 13 residues in the CDR3. The V and J ends lost 0 bases and 7 bases respectively, with 10 bases between them. CDR1 is SGHNT, CDR2 YYREEE, per germline (reference sequence). Molecular-barcoded quantitative 5'-RACE produced these TCR beta libraries. TCRdb reanalysed the 5' RACE reads using MiXCR and keeps one entry per CDR3 protein. The repertoire includes approximately 69,000 distinct CDR3 sequences, about 5.7% of them detected once, and around 2.2% sits in the top ten. Sequencing was performed on blood, either unsorted or a sorted T cell fraction (not recorded which). The receptor was derived from a male donor with ankylosing spondylitis or in good health (not recorded which). The J gene is TRBJ1-2, the V gene TRBV5-4; D unclear. This chain's CDR3 is CASSLGLLSGYTF. CDR3 nucleotides: TGTGCCAGCAGCTTGGGCCTCCTTTCTGGCTACACCTTC.